This T cell receptor beta chain was captured by sequencing in a study of B cell selection in AIRE deficiency. CD4+CD127+ cells were sorted as the conventional CD4 T cells. V lost 8 bases to trimming and J lost 5 bases; unmatched junction nucleotides: 5. The length of the CDR3 is 13 residues. The germline V gene has CDR1 MGHRA and CDR2 YSYEKL. Clones were sequenced by immunoSEQ multiplex PCR, and TCRdb holds only the in-frame ones, with some missing. The table has about 23,000 clones, about 98% seen once. Specimen: conventional CD4+ T cells sorted from PBMCs. This TCR was sampled from a human donor with AIRE deficiency. This chain joins TRBV4-1 and TRBJ2-5; 10 nucleotides align to TRBD1. CDR3 region: CASGTGVLETQYF. Here the CDR3 DNA reads TGCGCCAGCGGGACAGGGGTCTTGGAGACCCAGTACTTC.